These 2 T cell receptor beta chains were all obtained from the same sample, sequenced in a study of regulatory T cells in long-lasting Graves disease. Time point described: newly diagnosed GD, antithyroid drugs for less than 3 months. Making the TCR library involved RNA that had been extracted from PBMCs. HTBI primers from iRepertoire and Arm-PCR of CDR3 regions yielded the TCR beta libraries. TCRdb reanalysed the multiplex PCR reads using MiXCR and keeps one entry per CDR3 protein. The table has about 560,000 distinct CDR3 sequences, 16% seen once. The same data also contributed to another study, on T cells in Graves' hyperthyroidism and ophthalmopathy.

Specimen: peripheral blood mononuclear cells (PBMCs), collected at new diagnosis, from a patient treated with antithyroid drugs. The receptors were sampled from a man aged 18-30 years with Graves disease.

V gene TRBV11-1 combines with J gene TRBJ2-5; TRBD1 aligns across 7 bases. Germline-derived CDR1 and CDR2 are SGHAT and FQDESV (reference sequence). The length of the CDR3 is 18 residues. Trimming cost V 3 bases and J 2 bases; bases outside gene matches: 15. The chain's CDR3 is CASSLGTEWVGVQETQYF. The CDR3 DNA reads as TGTGCCAGCAGCTTGGGGACAGAATGGGTAGGGGTACAAGAGACCCAGTACTTC.

The chain is built from TRBV5-1 and TRBJ2-7; 15 bases align to TRBD2. The CDR3 sequence is 16 residues long. The V and J ends lost 0 bases and 5 bases, in that order; junction bases with no gene match: 3. The germline V gene has CDR1 SGHRS and CDR2 YFSETQ. CDR3 nucleotide sequence: TGCGCCAGCAGCTTGGATGGACTAGCGGGAGGGGACGAGCAGTACTTC. Its translation: CASSLDGLAGGDEQYF.